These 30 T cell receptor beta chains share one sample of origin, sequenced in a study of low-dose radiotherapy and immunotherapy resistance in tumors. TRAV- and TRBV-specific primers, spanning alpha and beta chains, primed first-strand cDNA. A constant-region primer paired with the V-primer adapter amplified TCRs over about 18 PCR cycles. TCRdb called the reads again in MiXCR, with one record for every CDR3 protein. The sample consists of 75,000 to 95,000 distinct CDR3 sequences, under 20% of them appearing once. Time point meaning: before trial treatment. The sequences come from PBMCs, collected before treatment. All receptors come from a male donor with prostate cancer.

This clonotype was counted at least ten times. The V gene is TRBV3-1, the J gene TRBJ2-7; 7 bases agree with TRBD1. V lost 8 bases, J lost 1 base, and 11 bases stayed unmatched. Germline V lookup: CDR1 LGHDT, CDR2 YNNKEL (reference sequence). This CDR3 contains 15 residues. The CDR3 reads CASGSSKGASYEQYF. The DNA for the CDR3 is TGTGCCAGCGGGTCATCTAAGGGGGCGTCCTACGAGCAGTACTTC.

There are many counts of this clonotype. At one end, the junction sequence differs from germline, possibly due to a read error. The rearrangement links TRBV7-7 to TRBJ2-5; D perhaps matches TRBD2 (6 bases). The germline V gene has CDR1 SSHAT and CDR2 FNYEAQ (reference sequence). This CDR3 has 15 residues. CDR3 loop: CASSVSGVEQETQYF. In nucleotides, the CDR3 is TGTGCTAGCAGCGTCTCGGGGGTGGAGCAAGAGACCCAGTACTTC.

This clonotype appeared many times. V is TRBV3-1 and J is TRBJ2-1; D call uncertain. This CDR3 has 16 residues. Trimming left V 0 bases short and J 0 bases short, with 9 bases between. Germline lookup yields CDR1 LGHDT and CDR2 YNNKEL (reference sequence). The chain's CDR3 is CASSQDHASSYNEQFF. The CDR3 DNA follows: TGTGCCAGCAGCCAAGATCACGCAAGCTCCTACAATGAGCAGTTCTTC.

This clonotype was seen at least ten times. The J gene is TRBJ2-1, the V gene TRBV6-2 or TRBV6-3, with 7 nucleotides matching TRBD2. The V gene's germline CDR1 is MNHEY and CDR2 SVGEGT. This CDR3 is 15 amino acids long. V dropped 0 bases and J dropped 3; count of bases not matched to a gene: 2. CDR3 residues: CASSYSGGGYNEQFF. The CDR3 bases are TGTGCCAGCAGTTACTCTGGCGGGGGCTACAATGAGCAGTTCTTC.

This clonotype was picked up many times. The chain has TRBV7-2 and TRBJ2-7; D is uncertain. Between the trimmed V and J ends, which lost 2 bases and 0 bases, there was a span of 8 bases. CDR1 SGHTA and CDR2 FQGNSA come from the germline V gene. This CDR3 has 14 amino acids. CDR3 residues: CASSLMRSSYEQYF. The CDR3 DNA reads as TGTGCCAGCAGCTTAATGAGGAGCTCCTACGAGCAGTACTTC.

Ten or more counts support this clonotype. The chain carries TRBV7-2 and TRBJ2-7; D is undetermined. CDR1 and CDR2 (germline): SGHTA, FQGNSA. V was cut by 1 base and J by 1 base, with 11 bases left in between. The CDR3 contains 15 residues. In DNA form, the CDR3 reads TGTGCCAGCAGCTTAGTAGGACGTAAATCCTACGAGCAGTACTTC. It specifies CASSLVGRKSYEQYF.

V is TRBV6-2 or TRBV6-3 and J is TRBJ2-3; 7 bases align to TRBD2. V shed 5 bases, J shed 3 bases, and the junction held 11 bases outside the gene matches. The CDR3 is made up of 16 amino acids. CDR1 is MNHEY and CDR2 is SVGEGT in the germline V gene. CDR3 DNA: TGTGCCAGCAGTCGGAGCGGGGCGTTGCTGACAGATACGCAGTATTTT. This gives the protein CASSRSGALLTDTQYF.

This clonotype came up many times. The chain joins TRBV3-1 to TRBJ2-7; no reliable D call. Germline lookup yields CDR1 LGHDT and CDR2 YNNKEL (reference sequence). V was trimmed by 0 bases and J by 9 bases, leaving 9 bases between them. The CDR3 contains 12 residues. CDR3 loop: CASSQEGSVQYF. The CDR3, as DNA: TGTGCCAGCAGCCAAGAGGGATCCGTGCAGTACTTC.

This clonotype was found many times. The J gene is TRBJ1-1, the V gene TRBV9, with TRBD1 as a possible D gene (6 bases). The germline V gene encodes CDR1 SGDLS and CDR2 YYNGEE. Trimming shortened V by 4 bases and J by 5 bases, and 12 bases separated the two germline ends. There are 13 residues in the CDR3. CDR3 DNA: TGTGCCAGCAGCCCAGACCAGGGGACTGAAGCTTTCTTT. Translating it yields CASSPDQGTEAFF. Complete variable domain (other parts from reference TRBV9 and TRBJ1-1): DSGVTQTPKHLITATGQRVTLRCSPRSGDLSVYWYQQSLDQGLQFLIQYYNGEERAKGNILERFSAQQFPDLHSELNLSSLELGDSALYFCASSPDQGTEAFFGQGTRLTVV.

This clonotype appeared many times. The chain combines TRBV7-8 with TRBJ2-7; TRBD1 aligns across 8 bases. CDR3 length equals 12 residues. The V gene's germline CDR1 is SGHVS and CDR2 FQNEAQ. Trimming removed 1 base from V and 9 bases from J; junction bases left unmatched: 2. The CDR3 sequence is CASSLGQGTQYF. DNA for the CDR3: TGTGCCAGCAGCTTAGGACAGGGGACGCAGTACTTC.

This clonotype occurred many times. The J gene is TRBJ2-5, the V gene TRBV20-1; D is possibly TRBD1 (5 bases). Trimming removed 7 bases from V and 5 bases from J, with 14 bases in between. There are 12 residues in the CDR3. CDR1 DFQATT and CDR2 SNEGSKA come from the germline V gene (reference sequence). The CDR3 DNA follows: TGCAGTGGCGGATGGGGCGGCGAGACCCAGTACTTC. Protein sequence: CSGGWGGETQYF.

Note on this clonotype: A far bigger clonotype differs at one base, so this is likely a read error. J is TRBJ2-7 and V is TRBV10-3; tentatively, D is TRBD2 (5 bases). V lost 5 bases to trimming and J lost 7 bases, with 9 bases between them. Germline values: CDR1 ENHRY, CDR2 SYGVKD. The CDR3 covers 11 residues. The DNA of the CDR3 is TGTGCCATCAGTCCGGGAAATGAGCAGTACTTC. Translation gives CAISPGNEQYF.

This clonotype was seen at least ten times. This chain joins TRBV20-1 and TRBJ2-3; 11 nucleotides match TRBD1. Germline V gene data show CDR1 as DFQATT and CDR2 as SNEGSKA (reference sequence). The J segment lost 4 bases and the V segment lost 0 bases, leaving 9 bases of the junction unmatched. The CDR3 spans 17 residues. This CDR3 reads CSARDPGQGVVADTQYF. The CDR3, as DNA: TGCAGTGCTAGAGATCCGGGACAGGGGGTCGTGGCAGATACGCAGTATTTT.

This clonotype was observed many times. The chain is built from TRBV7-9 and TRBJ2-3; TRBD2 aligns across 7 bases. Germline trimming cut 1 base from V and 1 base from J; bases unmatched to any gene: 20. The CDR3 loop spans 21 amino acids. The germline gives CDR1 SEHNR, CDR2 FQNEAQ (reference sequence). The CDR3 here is CASSLGLSRPGTTPGTDTQYF. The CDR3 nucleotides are TGTGCCAGCAGCTTAGGCCTTTCCAGACCCGGGACTACCCCTGGCACAGATACGCAGTATTTT. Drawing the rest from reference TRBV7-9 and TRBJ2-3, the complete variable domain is DTGVSQNPRHKITKRGQNVTFRCDPISEHNRLYWYRQTLGQGPEFLTYFQNEAQLEKSRLLSDRFSAERPKGSFSTLEIQRTEQGDSAMYLCASSLGLSRPGTTPGTDTQYFGPGTRLTVL.

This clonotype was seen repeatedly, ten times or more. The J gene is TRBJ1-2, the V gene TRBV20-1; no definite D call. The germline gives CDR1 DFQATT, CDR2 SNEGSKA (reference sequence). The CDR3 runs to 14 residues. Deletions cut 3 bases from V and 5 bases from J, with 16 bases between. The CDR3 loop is CSASSQIGLYGYTF. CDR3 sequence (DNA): TGCAGTGCTAGTTCCCAGATCGGACTGTATGGCTACACCTTC.

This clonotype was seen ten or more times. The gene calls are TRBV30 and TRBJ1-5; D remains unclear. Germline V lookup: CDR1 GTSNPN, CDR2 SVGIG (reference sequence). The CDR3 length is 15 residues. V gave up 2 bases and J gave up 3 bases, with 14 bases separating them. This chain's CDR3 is CAWSPSYTINQPQHF. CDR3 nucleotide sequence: TGTGCCTGGAGTCCCAGCTACACGATCAATCAGCCCCAGCATTTT.

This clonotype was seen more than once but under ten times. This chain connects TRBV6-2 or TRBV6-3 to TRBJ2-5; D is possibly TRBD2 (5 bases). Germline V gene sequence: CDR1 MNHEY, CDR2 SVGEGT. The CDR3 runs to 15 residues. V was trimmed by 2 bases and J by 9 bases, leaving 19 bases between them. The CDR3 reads CASSYEGGPRGAQYF. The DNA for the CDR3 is TGTGCCAGCAGTTACGAGGGCGGCCCACGTGGGGCCCAGTACTTC.

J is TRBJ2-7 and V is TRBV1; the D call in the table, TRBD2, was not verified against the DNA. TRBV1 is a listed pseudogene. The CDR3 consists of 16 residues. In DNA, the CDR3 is TGCGCCAGCAGCCAAGTGACTAGCGGGGGGGCCTACGAGCAGTACTTC. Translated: CASSQVTSGGAYEQYF.

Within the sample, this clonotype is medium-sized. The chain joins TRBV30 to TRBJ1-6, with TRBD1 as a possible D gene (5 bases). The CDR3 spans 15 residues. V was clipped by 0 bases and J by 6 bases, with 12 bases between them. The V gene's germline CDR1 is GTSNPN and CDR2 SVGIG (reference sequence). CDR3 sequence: CAWSVGVGPNSPLHF. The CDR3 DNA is TGTGCCTGGAGTGTAGGGGTGGGTCCTAATTCACCCCTCCACTTT.

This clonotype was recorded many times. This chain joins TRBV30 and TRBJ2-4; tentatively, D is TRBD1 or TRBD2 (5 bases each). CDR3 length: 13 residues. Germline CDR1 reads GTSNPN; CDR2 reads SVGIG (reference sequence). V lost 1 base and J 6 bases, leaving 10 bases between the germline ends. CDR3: CAWSGGIGNIQYF. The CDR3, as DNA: TGTGCCTGGAGTGGGGGGATTGGAAACATTCAGTACTTC.

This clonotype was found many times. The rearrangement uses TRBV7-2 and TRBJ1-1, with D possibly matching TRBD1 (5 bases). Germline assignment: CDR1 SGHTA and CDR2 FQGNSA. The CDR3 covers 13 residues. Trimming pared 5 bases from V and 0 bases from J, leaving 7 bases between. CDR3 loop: CASSPGMNTEAFF. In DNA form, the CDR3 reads TGTGCCAGCAGCCCAGGGATGAACACTGAAGCTTTCTTT.

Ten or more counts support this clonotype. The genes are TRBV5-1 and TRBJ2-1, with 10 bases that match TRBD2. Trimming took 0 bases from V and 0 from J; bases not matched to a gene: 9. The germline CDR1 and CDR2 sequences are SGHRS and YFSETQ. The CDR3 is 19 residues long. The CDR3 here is CASSLVASGSASSYNEQFF. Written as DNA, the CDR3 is TGCGCCAGCAGCTTGGTGGCTAGCGGGAGTGCGAGCTCCTACAATGAGCAGTTCTTC.

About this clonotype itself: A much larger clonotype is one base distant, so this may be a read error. The CDR3 sequence: CASSYNAAVLSRNNEQYF. The CDR3 nucleotides are TGTGCCAGCAGTTATAACGCGGCCGTCCTATCAAGAAACAATGAGCAGTACTTC. The chain joins TRBV6-2 or TRBV6-3 to TRBJ2-5; the D is unclear. Per the germline V gene, CDR1 is MNHEY and CDR2 is SVGEGT. The CDR3 is 18 residues long. The ends were cut back, 3 bases at V and 11 bases at J, with 31 bases in the middle.

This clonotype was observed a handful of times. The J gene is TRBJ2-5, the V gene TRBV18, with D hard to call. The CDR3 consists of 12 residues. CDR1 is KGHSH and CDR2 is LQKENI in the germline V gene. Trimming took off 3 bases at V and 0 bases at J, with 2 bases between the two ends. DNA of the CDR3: TGTGCCAGCTCACCGTACCAAGAGACCCAGTACTTC. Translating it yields CASSPYQETQYF.

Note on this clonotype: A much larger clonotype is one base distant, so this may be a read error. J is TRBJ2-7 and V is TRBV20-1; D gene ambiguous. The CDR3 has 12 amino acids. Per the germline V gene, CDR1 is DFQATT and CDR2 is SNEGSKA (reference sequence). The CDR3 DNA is TGCAATGCTAGAGGCGCGGTTGGCGGCTTCACCTTC. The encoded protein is CNARGAVGGFTF.

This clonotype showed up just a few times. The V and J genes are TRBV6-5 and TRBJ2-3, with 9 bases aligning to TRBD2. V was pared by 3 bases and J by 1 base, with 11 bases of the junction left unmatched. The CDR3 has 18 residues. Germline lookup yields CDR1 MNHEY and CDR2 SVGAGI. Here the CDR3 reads CASSYNRGGRAGTDTQYF. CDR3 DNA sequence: TGTGCCAGCAGTTATAATAGGGGCGGGAGGGCGGGCACAGATACGCAGTATTTT.

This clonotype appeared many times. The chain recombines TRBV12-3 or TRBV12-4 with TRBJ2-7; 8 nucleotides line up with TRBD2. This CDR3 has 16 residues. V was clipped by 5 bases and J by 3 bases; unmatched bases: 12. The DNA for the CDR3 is TGTGCCAGCAGTCCCGCTTTTTTAGCGGGGTACTACGAGCAGTACTTC. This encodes CASSPAFLAGYYEQYF.

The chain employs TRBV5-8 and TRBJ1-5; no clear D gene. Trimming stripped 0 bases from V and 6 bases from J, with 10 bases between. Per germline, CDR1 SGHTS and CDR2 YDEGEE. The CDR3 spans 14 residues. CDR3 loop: CASSLEGVGQPQHF. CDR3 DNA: TGTGCCAGCAGCTTGGAGGGAGTCGGTCAGCCCCAGCATTTT.

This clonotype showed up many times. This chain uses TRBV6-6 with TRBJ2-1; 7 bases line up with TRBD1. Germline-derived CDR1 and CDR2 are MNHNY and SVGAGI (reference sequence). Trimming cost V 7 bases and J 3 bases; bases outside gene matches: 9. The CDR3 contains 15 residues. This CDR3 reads CASTDPRGYYNEQFF. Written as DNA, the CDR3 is TGTGCCAGCACCGACCCCAGGGGGTACTACAATGAGCAGTTCTTC.

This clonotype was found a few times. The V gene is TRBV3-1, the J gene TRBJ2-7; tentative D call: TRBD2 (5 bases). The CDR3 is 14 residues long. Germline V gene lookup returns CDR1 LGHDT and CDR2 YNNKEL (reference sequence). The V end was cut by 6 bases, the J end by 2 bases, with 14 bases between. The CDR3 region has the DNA TGTGCCAGCAGTCTTACCTGGGAGACCTACGAGCAGTACTTC. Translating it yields CASSLTWETYEQYF.